The source of this T cell receptor (beta chain) is a study of T cell repertoires in cytomegalovirus infection. The wider study: Use of recently identified HLA-C-restricted and well-studied HLA-B-restricted CMV epitopes was part of the study. CMV infection and matching HLA type were both indicated by public TCR beta signatures. Overall study findings and caveats: The response measured ex vivo was dominated by TCR beta clonotypes (HLA-C-restricted and CMV-specific).

TCRdb fed the reads into MiXCR, producing one record per CDR3 protein. Of around 120,000 distinct CDR3 sequences in the sample, under 45% are singletons; the top ten hold roughly 70%. A remark on this clonotype: No antigen is known for it.

There are 12 residues in the CDR3. The junction had 2 bases not matched to a gene; V was cut back by 3 bases and J by 8 bases. Germline V gives CDR1 DFQATT, CDR2 SNEGSKA (reference sequence). The sequenced sample was CD8+ T cells from cultured PBMCs, obtained from culture after CMV antigen stimulation. The chain uses TRBV20-1 and TRBJ2-1; 9 nucleotides align to TRBD1. The receptor was derived from a human donor in good health (CMV status not recorded). Some clones in this sample may be carry-over from other donors' samples. The CDR3 DNA reads TGCAGTGCTAGGGACAGGGGCGATGAGCAGTTCTTC. Residues: CSARDRGDEQFF.